Below are 2 T cell receptor beta chains sequenced from a single sample in a study of blood T cell repertoires in COVID-19. Here immunoSEQ multiplex PCR was the method, and the copy in TCRdb shows in-frame clones only, minus some. The sample has around 150,000 clones, over 75% seen once. Sequenced input: PBMCs or T cells enriched from blood (not recorded which). These receptors were taken from a woman in her forties or fifties who had recovered from COVID-19.

This clone is a singleton in its sample. This chain connects TRBV7-9 to TRBJ2-7; D not certain. CDR1 and CDR2 from the germline V gene are SEHNR and FQNEAQ (reference sequence). This CDR3 is 13 amino acids long. V shed 3 bases and J shed 0 bases, with 6 bases lying between them. In nucleotides, the CDR3 is TGTGCCAGCAGCTTCGACATCTCCTACGAGCAGTACTTC. Its protein is CASSFDISYEQYF. Full variable domain (rest looked up from reference TRBV7-9 and TRBJ2-7): DTGVSQNPRHKITKRGQNVTFRCDPISEHNRLYWYRQTLGQGPEFLTYFQNEAQLEKSRLLSDRFSAERPKGSFSTLEIQRTEQGDSAMYLCASSFDISYEQYFGPGTRLTVT.

The chain has TRBV25-1 and TRBJ2-7; 9 bases are shared with TRBD1. The J segment lost 4 bases and the V segment lost 7 bases, leaving 8 bases of the junction unmatched. CDR3 length: 14 amino acids. Germline values: CDR1 MGHDK, CDR2 SYGVNS. The CDR3 region has the DNA TGTGCCAGCACCCCCAGGGACAGGGTGTACGAGCAGTACTTC. This translates into CASTPRDRVYEQYF.